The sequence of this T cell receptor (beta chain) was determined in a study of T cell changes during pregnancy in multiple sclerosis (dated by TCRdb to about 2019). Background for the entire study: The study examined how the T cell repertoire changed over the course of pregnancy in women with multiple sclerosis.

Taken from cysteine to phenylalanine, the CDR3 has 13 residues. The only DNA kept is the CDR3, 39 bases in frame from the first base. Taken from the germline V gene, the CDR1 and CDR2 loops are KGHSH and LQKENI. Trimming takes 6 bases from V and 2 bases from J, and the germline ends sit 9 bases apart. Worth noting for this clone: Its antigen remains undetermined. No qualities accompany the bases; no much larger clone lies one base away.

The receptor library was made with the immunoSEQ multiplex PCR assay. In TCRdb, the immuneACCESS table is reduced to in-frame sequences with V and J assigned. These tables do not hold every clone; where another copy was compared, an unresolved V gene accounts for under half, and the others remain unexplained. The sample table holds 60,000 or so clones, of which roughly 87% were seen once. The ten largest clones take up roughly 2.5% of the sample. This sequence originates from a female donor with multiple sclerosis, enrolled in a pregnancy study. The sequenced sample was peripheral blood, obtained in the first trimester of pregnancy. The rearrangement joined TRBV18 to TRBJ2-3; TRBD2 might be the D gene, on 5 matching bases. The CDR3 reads CASSQRDTDTQYF. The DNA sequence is TGTGCCAGCTCCCAACGGGACACAGATACGCAGTATTTT.